Presented here are 31 T cell receptor beta chains from one specimen sequenced in a study of cytomegalovirus exposure and HLA in healthy donors. With 60 Vbeta and 13 Jbeta primers, the PCR was carried out. The assay was immunoSEQ multiplex PCR, and TCRdb's table has in-frame clones only and misses some. The top ten clones hold about 1.8% of a sample with around 130,000 clones, just under 80% of them seen once. The sample taken for sequencing was PBMCs. The receptors were sampled from a woman aged 40 to 50 in good health and CMV-seronegative.

The chain couples TRBV6-6 to TRBJ2-2, with D uncertain. V lost 6 bases to trimming and J lost 4 bases, with 6 bases between them. There are 12 residues in the CDR3. The germline CDR1 and CDR2 sequences are MNHNY and SVGAGI (reference sequence). Here the CDR3 reads CASSDSTGELFF. The CDR3 DNA reads as TGTGCCAGCAGCGATAGCACCGGGGAGCTGTTTTTT.

V and J are TRBV11-2 and TRBJ2-5; 8 positions agree with TRBD1. The J call may be faulty, since TRBJ2-7 better matches the DNA end. CDR1 SGHAT and CDR2 FQNNGV come from the germline V gene. This CDR3 spans 15 amino acids. CDR3 protein: CASSLSGTGAYEQYF. As DNA, the CDR3 is TGTGCCAGCAGCTTAAGTGGGACAGGCGCCTACGAGCAGTACTTC.

The chain uses TRBV6-5 and TRBJ2-7; TRBD2 matches at 7 bases. Germline trimming cut 5 bases from V and 7 bases from J; bases unmatched to any gene: 5. CDR3 length: 12 amino acids. In germline, CDR1 is MNHEY, CDR2 SVGAGI. DNA for the CDR3: TGTGCCAGCAGTGTAGGGGAGGGAGAGCAGTACTTC. This codes for CASSVGEGEQYF.

The chain links TRBV9 to TRBJ1-2; a possible D gene is TRBD1 (5 bases). There are 14 residues in the CDR3. V dropped 3 bases and J dropped 4 bases, with 13 bases sitting between them. Germline CDR1 reads SGDLS; CDR2 reads YYNGEE. For the CDR3, the DNA is TGTGCCAGCAGCGGGGGCGGCCGCATCTATGGCTACACCTTC. Translating gives CASSGGGRIYGYTF.

The V call is TRBV11-2, the J call TRBJ2-1; unclear D gene. Trimming cost V 2 bases and J 4 bases, with 9 bases left between them. The CDR3 totals 14 residues. Germline V gene sequence: CDR1 SGHAT, CDR2 FQNNGV. The CDR3 loop reads CASSLISGYNEQFF. CDR3 DNA sequence: TGTGCCAGCAGCTTAATATCGGGTTACAATGAGCAGTTCTTC.

This clone was seen just once. The chain carries TRBV6-5 and TRBJ2-7; 7 bases fit TRBD1. Germline V CDR1 and CDR2: MNHEY, SVGAGI. V lost 4 bases to trimming and J lost 5 bases; unmatched junction nucleotides: 5. CDR3 length equals 13 residues. CDR3: CASSFMTGNEQYF. The CDR3 DNA reads TGTGCCAGCAGTTTCATGACAGGGAACGAGCAGTACTTC.

J is TRBJ2-5 and V is TRBV14; 9 bases are shared with TRBD2. J lost 4 bases, V lost 4 bases, and 10 bases had no gene match. The CDR3 is made up of 16 amino acids. Germline CDR1 reads SGHDN; CDR2 reads FVKESK. This CDR3 is CASSLMIAGARETQYF. DNA of the CDR3: TGTGCCAGCAGCCTAATGATAGCGGGAGCGCGAGAGACCCAGTACTTC.

This clone was picked up one time. The chain joins TRBV6-6 to TRBJ1-2; TRBD1 matches at 7 bases. After removal of 7 bases from V and 10 bases from J, the junction contained 15 bases not matched to a gene. Germline V gene data show CDR1 as MNHNY and CDR2 as SVGAGI (reference sequence). The CDR3 is 14 residues long. The CDR3 protein is CASIPDRAQADYTF. CDR3 nucleotides: TGTGCCAGCATCCCAGACAGGGCACAGGCGGACTACACCTTC.

This clone appeared a single time. This sample also contains other DNA sequences that code for the same CDR3. This chain uses TRBV5-1 with TRBJ2-1; TRBD2 might be the D (6 bases). There are 14 residues in the CDR3. CDR1 is SGHRS, CDR2 YFSETQ, per germline. Trimming removed 0 bases from V and 13 bases from J, with 17 bases in between. The CDR3 bases are TGCGCCAGCAGCTTGGGATCTAGGAGGGAAGAACAGTTCTTC. The encoded protein is CASSLGSRREEQFF.

This chain uses TRBV6-4 with TRBJ1-1; D is ambiguous. The CDR3 totals 15 residues. Germline-derived CDR1 and CDR2 are MRHNA and SNTAGT. V was trimmed by 4 bases and J by 7 bases, leaving 19 bases between them. The CDR3 sequence is CASSVKFEAGHEAFF. CDR3 nucleotides: TGTGCCAGCAGTGTTAAATTTGAGGCCGGTCATGAAGCTTTCTTT.

The chain employs TRBV27 and TRBJ2-7, with a possible D match to TRBD2 (5 bases). There are 14 residues in the CDR3. Germline V CDR1 and CDR2: MNHEY, SMNVEV (reference sequence). Trimming cost V 0 bases and J 6 bases, with 12 bases left between them. This CDR3 reads CASSLSRVSGEQYF. The DNA of the CDR3 is TGTGCCAGCAGTTTATCGAGGGTTTCTGGCGAGCAGTACTTC.

V and J are TRBV2 and TRBJ2-3; possibly TRBD2 for D (6 bases). Germline assignment: CDR1 SNHLY and CDR2 FYNNEI. This CDR3 is 14 amino acids long. Trimming took off 6 bases at V and 1 base at J, with 11 bases between the two ends. The CDR3 coding sequence is TGTGCCAGCAGCCGGGAGACACGCACAGATACGCAGTATTTT. It is translated as CASSRETRTDTQYF.

The gene calls are TRBV7-3 and TRBJ2-3, with 10 bases matching TRBD2. The CDR3 contains 15 residues. The germline gives CDR1 SGHTA, CDR2 FQGTGA. The V and J ends lost 2 bases and 3 bases, in that order; junction bases with no gene match: 2. Here the CDR3 DNA reads TGTGCCAGCAGCTTAGCTAGCGGGAGAACAGATACGCAGTATTTT. It is translated as CASSLASGRTDTQYF. Together with reference TRBV7-3 and TRBJ2-3, the CDR3 gives the full variable domain: GAGVSQTPSNKVTEKGKYVELRCDPISGHTALYWYRQSLGQGPEFLIYFQGTGAADDSGLPNDRFFAVRPEGSVSTLKIQRTERGDSAVYLCASSLASGRTDTQYFGPGTRLTVL.

This clone appeared once. V usage is TRBV5-6 and J usage is TRBJ2-1; TRBD2 agrees at 10 bases. This CDR3 is 15 amino acids long. The germline gives CDR1 SGHDT, CDR2 YYEEEE. Trimming at V came to 5 bases and at J to 1 base, leaving 3 bases not matched to a gene. CDR3 loop: CASRAGGPSYNEQFF. CDR3 sequence (DNA): TGTGCCAGCAGAGCGGGAGGGCCTTCCTACAATGAGCAGTTCTTC.

The V gene is TRBV30, the J gene TRBJ1-5; tentatively, D is TRBD1 (5 bases). The J call may be incorrect, as the DNA end agrees better with TRBJ2-3. Germline V lookup: CDR1 GTSNPN, CDR2 SVGIG (reference sequence). The CDR3 has 17 residues. CDR3 sequence: CAWSVSPWQGLDQPQYF. CDR3 nucleotides: TGTGCCTGGAGTGTGTCACCCTGGCAGGGCCTCGATCAGCCCCAGTATTTT.

The V gene is TRBV12-5, the J gene TRBJ2-1; TRBD1 aligns across 7 bases. The CDR3 is 15 amino acids. With 1 base clipped from V and 2 bases from J, the junction kept 2 bases outside the gene matches. Germline loops: CDR1 LGHNT, CDR2 FRNRAP. In nucleotides, the CDR3 is TGTGCTAGTGGTTTGGGCCAGGGGGCCTACAATGAGCAGTTCTTC. Its protein product is CASGLGQGAYNEQFF.

The chain couples TRBV18 to TRBJ2-7, with D perhaps TRBD1 (7 bases). Trimming cost V 3 bases and J 5 bases, with 14 bases left between them. The CDR3 runs 14 residues. Germline lookup yields CDR1 KGHSH and CDR2 LQKENI. CDR3 protein: CASSPQGGKHEQYF. As DNA, the CDR3 is TGTGCCAGCTCACCTCAGGGGGGCAAGCACGAGCAGTACTTC. The whole variable domain, filled in from reference TRBV18 and TRBJ2-7, reads NAGVMQNPRHLVRRRGQEARLRCSPMKGHSHVYWYRQLPEEGLKFMVYLQKENIIDESGMPKERFSAEFPKEGPSILRIQQVVRGDSAAYFCASSPQGGKHEQYFGPGTRLTVT.

This clone was detected only a few times. The V gene is TRBV5-5, the J gene TRBJ2-7; no reliable D call. The V end lost 0 bases, the J end lost 9 bases, and 10 bases lay between the germline ends. Germline CDR1 reads SGHKS; CDR2 reads YYEKEE (reference sequence). The length of the CDR3 is 12 residues. This CDR3 is CASSLVSRGQYF. For the CDR3, the DNA is TGTGCCAGCAGCTTGGTCTCGCGTGGGCAGTACTTC.

V gene TRBV23-1 combines with J gene TRBJ1-2; unclear D gene. TRBV23-1 is reported as an ORF; its role is uncertain. The CDR3 runs 18 residues. The ends were cut back, 0 bases at V and 0 bases at J, with 17 bases in the middle. The DNA of the CDR3 is TGCGCCAGCAGTCAATCGGGTGGGTACAGAGCCACTAACTATGGCTACACCTTC. Translation: CASSQSGGYRATNYGYTF.

The J gene is TRBJ2-1, the V gene TRBV18; TRBD2 aligns across 11 bases. With 4 bases clipped from V and 5 bases from J, the junction kept 4 bases outside the gene matches. This CDR3 contains 15 residues. From germline, CDR1 is KGHSH and CDR2 LQKENI. In DNA, the CDR3 is TGTGCCAGCTCACTGGGACTAGCGGCGAACAATGAGCAGTTCTTC. Protein product: CASSLGLAANNEQFF.

This chain uses TRBV5-1 with TRBJ1-2; maybe TRBD1 (5 bases). Germline lookup yields CDR1 SGHRS and CDR2 YFSETQ. V was shortened by 0 bases and J by 8 bases, with 11 bases between the two germline ends. The CDR3 spans 13 residues. The CDR3 DNA reads as TGCGCCAGCAGCTTGGTGGAGGGGCAAGGCTACACCTTC. It specifies CASSLVEGQGYTF.

This clone was recorded a few times. The chain uses TRBV29-1 and TRBJ2-7, with 7 bases identical to TRBD2. CDR3 size: 13 residues. Germline V gene lookup returns CDR1 SQVTM and CDR2 ANQGSEA. V dropped 7 bases and J dropped 2; count of bases not matched to a gene: 8. This CDR3 is CSAGVGGPYEQYF. In DNA, the CDR3 is TGCAGCGCTGGGGTGGGAGGGCCCTACGAGCAGTACTTC.

This clone was observed a single time. The chain uses TRBV5-7 and TRBJ2-1, with a possible D match to TRBD2 (5 bases). TRBV5-7 is treated as an ORF (open reading frame) with a function not yet certain. The V end lost 4 bases, the J end lost 10 bases, and 15 bases lay between the germline ends. There are 13 residues in the CDR3. CDR3 protein: CASSPYGVAEQFF. The CDR3 nucleotides read TGTGCCAGCAGCCCCTACGGGGTAGCGGAGCAGTTCTTC.

The chain's CDR3 is CASSFSGTYNEQFF. CDR3 DNA: TGTGCCAGCAGCTTTAGCGGGACCTACAATGAGCAGTTCTTC. This chain uses TRBV7-2 with TRBJ2-1; TRBD2 matches 8 bases. From germline, CDR1 is SGHTA and CDR2 FQGNSA. Unmatched junction bases numbered 0, after V lost 3 bases and J lost 2 bases. The CDR3 extends over 14 amino acids.

V is TRBV30 and J is TRBJ1-5, with 8 bases identical to TRBD1. Losses at the gene ends were 3 bases for V and 7 bases for J; bases not matched to a gene: 5. Germline CDR1 GTSNPN, CDR2 SVGIG (reference sequence). The CDR3 is made up of 13 amino acids. This CDR3 reads CAWSPGGAQPQHF. The CDR3 nucleotides read TGTGCCTGGAGCCCAGGGGGCGCGCAGCCCCAGCATTTT.

The chain has TRBV28 and TRBJ2-1, with D perhaps TRBD1 (6 bases). V shed 5 bases and J shed 5 bases, with 16 bases lying between them. CDR3 length: 15 residues. Germline assignment: CDR1 MDHEN and CDR2 SYDVKM. This CDR3 reads CASSLGQRGDNEQFF. The CDR3 nucleotides read TGTGCCAGCAGTCTAGGACAGCGAGGCGACAATGAGCAGTTCTTC.

The chain links TRBV6-1 to TRBJ2-2; D gene ambiguous. This CDR3 has 14 amino acids. Germline values: CDR1 MNHNS, CDR2 SASEGT. Trimming pared 3 bases from V and 1 base from J, leaving 6 bases between. The CDR3, as DNA: TGTGCCAGCAGTGAGGCCAGGAACACCGGGGAGCTGTTTTTT. Its protein product is CASSEARNTGELFF.

This rearrangement joins TRBV28 to TRBJ2-7; 14 nucleotides match TRBD2. Germline V CDR1 and CDR2: MDHEN, SYDVKM. The CDR3 spans 15 residues. V was clipped by 2 bases and J by 3 bases; unmatched bases: 0. This CDR3 is CASSLGLAGGYEQYF. CDR3 DNA sequence: TGTGCCAGCAGTTTAGGACTAGCGGGGGGCTACGAGCAGTACTTC.

The gene calls are TRBV6-6 and TRBJ2-3; D call uncertain. CDR3 length equals 12 residues. Trimming cost V 4 bases and J 2 bases, with 4 bases left between them. Per germline, CDR1 MNHNY and CDR2 SVGAGI (reference sequence). The CDR3 DNA is TGTGCCAGCAGTTCCTTCACAGATACGCAGTATTTT. Its translation is CASSSFTDTQYF.

This chain links TRBV28 with TRBJ1-6, with TRBD1 matching over 7 bases. CDR1 is MDHEN and CDR2 is SYDVKM in the germline V gene. Trimming removed 8 bases from V and 6 bases from J; junction bases left unmatched: 7. The CDR3 is made up of 14 amino acids. CDR3 coding DNA: TGTGCCAGCCTAACGGGACAGCCTAATTCACCCCTCCACTTT. The encoded protein is CASLTGQPNSPLHF.

V usage is TRBV10-2 and J usage is TRBJ2-6, with 7 bases fitting TRBD1. The CDR3 is 16 amino acids. V was pared by 9 bases and J by 1 base, with 9 bases of the junction left unmatched. Germline values: CDR1 WSHSY, CDR2 SAAADI. Here the CDR3 reads CARGGYDPSGANVLTF. The DNA for the CDR3 is TGCGCCAGAGGGGGCTATGATCCTTCTGGGGCCAACGTCCTGACTTTC.